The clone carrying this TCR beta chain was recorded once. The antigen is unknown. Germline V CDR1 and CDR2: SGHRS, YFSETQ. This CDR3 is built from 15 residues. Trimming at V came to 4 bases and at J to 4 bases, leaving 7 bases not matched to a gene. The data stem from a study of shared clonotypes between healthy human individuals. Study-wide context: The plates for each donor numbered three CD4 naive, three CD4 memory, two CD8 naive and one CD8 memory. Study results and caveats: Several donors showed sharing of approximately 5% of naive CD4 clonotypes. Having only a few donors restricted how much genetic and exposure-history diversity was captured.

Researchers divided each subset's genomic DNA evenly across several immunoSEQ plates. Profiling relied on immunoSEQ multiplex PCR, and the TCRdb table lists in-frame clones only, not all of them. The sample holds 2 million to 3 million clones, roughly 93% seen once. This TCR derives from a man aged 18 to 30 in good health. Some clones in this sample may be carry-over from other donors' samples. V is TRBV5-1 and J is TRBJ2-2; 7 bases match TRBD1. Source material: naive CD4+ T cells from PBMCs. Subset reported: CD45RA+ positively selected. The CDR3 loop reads CASSRGQPFTGELFF. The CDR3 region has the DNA TGCGCCAGCAGCAGGGGACAGCCTTTCACCGGGGAGCTGTTTTTT.